This entry lists 9 T cell receptor beta chains sequenced from one sample in a study of CD8+CD57+ T cells in acquired aplastic anemia. According to the study, genomic DNA was the template for TCR beta VDJ and CDR3 profiling. Via MiXCR, TCRdb re-called the reads, giving one row per CDR3 protein. Of 270,000 or so distinct CDR3 sequences listed, around 82% were seen once; the top ten hold around 40%. Whoever was chosen for sequencing had shown CD8+CD57+ cell expansion by flow cytometry. Sequencing was done on a sample of sorted CD4+, CD8+, or CD8+CD57+ T cells (not recorded which) from PBMCs. The receptors here all came from a human donor with aplastic anemia.

This clonotype was seen more than once but under ten times. The V gene is TRBV11-3, the J gene TRBJ2-3; D uncertain. The CDR3 loop spans 12 amino acids. Trimming took off 1 base at V and 7 bases at J, with 6 bases between the two ends. Germline V lookup: CDR1 SGHNT, CDR2 YENEEA. The CDR3 DNA is TGTGCCAGCAGCTTAGGTCTGAATACGCAGTATTTT. This gives the protein CASSLGLNTQYF. The full variable domain, rest sourced from reference TRBV11-3 and TRBJ2-3, is EAGVVQSPRYKIIEKKQPVAFWCNPISGHNTLYWYLQNLGQGPELLIRYENEEAVDDSQLPKDRFSAERLKGVDSTLKIQPAELGDSAVYLCASSLGLNTQYFGPGTRLTVL.

About this clonotype: One junction end does not reproduce the germline sequence, and a read error may be involved. J is TRBJ1-2 and V is TRBV9; TRBD1 matches at 7 bases. CDR3 length: 15 amino acids. Germline CDR1 reads SGDLS; CDR2 reads YYNGEE. Here the CDR3 DNA reads TGTGCCAGCACCGAAGAGAGGGGGCGAGACTATGCCTACACCTTC. It is translated as CASTEERGRDYAYTF.

The chain carries TRBV2 and TRBJ2-1; no clear D. The length of the CDR3 is 14 residues. Looked up from germline, CDR1 is SNHLY and CDR2 is FYNNEI. Trimming shortened V by 8 bases and J by 11 bases, and 22 bases separated the two germline ends. CDR3 nucleotide sequence: TGTGCCAGCGGCTTAGTGGCCTCGGATACGCAGCAGTTCTTC. This sequence encodes CASGLVASDTQQFF.

CDR3 sequence (DNA): TGTGCCAGCAGCTTTCAAAGAGGCAGGGGGAGCAATGAGTACTTC. It encodes CASSFQRGRGSNEYF. The V gene is TRBV7-3, the J gene TRBJ2-5; 7 bases align to TRBD1. V gave up 3 bases and J gave up 12 bases; unmatched junction bases: 16. The CDR3 is 15 residues long. The germline V gene encodes CDR1 SGHTA and CDR2 FQGTGA.

This clonotype was picked up a small number of times. V is TRBV2 and J is TRBJ2-7; 8 bases are shared with TRBD1. The CDR3 is 13 residues long. Germline loops: CDR1 SNHLY, CDR2 FYNNEI. Trimming cost V 3 bases and J 3 bases; bases outside gene matches: 1. CDR3 in DNA: TGTGCCAGCAGTGACGGGACAGGCTACGAGCAGTACTTC. Protein: CASSDGTGYEQYF.

CDR3 DNA sequence: TGTGCCAGCAGCTTAGCGGTCTTGGGTCCGGACTACGAGCAGTACTTC. The encoded protein is CASSLAVLGPDYEQYF. The chain employs TRBV7-9 and TRBJ2-7; D remains ambiguous. The ends were cut back, 0 bases at V and 3 bases at J, with 15 bases in the middle. The CDR3 loop spans 16 amino acids. Germline V gene lookup returns CDR1 SEHNR and CDR2 FQNEAQ (reference sequence). The variable domain in full, with the rest retrieved from reference TRBV7-9 and TRBJ2-7, is DTGVSQNPRHKITKRGQNVTFRCDPISEHNRLYWYRQTLGQGPEFLTYFQNEAQLEKSRLLSDRFSAERPKGSFSTLEIQRTEQGDSAMYLCASSLAVLGPDYEQYFGPGTRLTVT.

V usage is TRBV19 and J usage is TRBJ1-2; no clear D. Trimming removed 4 bases from V and 4 bases from J, with 19 bases in between. Germline V gene data show CDR1 as LNHDA and CDR2 as SQIVND (reference sequence). The CDR3 covers 16 residues. CDR3 nucleotide sequence: TGTGCCAGTAGTACCTACGGTGGCCAGACCTCCTATGGCTACACCTTC. Protein sequence: CASSTYGGQTSYGYTF.

This chain links TRBV7-9 with TRBJ1-6, with a weak D call TRBD1 (5 bases). This CDR3 contains 16 residues. CDR1 and CDR2 from the germline V gene are SEHNR and FQNEAQ (reference sequence). Trimming stripped 4 bases from V and 15 bases from J, with 25 bases between. The DNA of the CDR3 is TGTGCCAGCAGCTCCGAAAGAAGCGGGGGGAGTGATGACCTCCACTTT. Translating gives CASSSERSGGSDDLHF.

The V and J genes are TRBV5-1 and TRBJ2-7; 8 bases align to TRBD2. V lost 2 bases to trimming and J lost 1 base; unmatched junction nucleotides: 14. The CDR3 is 18 amino acids. CDR1 and CDR2 (germline): SGHRS, YFSETQ. The CDR3 loop is CASSFEPTSGALSYEQYV. The CDR3 nucleotides are TGCGCCAGCAGCTTTGAACCCACTAGCGGAGCCCTTTCCTACGAGCAGTACGTC.